This T cell receptor beta chain was recorded in a study of early T cells in non-severe SARS-CoV-2 infection. TCRdb ran MiXCR on the 5' RACE reads and lists one entry per CDR3 protein. This table holds 100,000 to 120,000 distinct CDR3 sequences, about 12% found once. This clonotype was recorded a few times. This clonotype originated in an adult who was a healthcare worker with PCR-confirmed SARS-CoV-2 infection or an uninfected control (not recorded which). The sequencing input was whole blood.

In DNA form, the CDR3 reads TGTGCCACCAGTGCCCCGTCGGACGGAGGGACCTATGGCTACACCTTC. It yields the protein CATSAPSDGGTYGYTF. The genes are TRBV24-1 and TRBJ1-2, with D maybe TRBD1 (5 bases). Germline CDR1 reads KGHDR; CDR2 reads SFDVKD. With 5 bases removed from V and 4 bases from J, the gap between germline ends came to 19 bases. This CDR3 contains 16 residues.